This passage covers 14 T cell receptor beta chains from one sample sequenced in a study of T cells in Graves' hyperthyroidism and ophthalmopathy (dated by TCRdb to the late 2010s). Library generation was performed with multiplex PCR. Sequencing relied on an Illumina HiSeq 2000. Amplification of TCR beta CDR3 regions was carried out from RNA transcripts. For the first round of RT-PCR on the TCR CDR3, the HTBI primer set was used together with the Qiagen OneStep RT-PCR kit. The public reads were reanalyzed by TCRdb: fastp trimming at Q25, MiXCR alignment, in-frame beta chains only. Rows with a matching CDR3 protein are joined into one entry that keeps the most common DNA and genes. The table for this sample lists about 360,000 distinct CDR3 sequences; about 12% of them were counted only once. 9.2% of the sample belongs to the ten largest clones. The sequenced material came from blood. The receptors come from a woman between 18 and 29 years old with Graves' hyperthyroidism.

This clonotype was counted ten times or more. V is TRBV6-1 and J is TRBJ2-3; a weak D match, TRBD2 (6 bases). The CDR3 has 15 amino acids. V was shortened by 5 bases and J by 3 bases, with 15 bases between the two germline ends. Germline V lookup: CDR1 MNHNS, CDR2 SASEGT. Written as DNA, the CDR3 is TGTGCCAGCAGTTCAGGCGGGGTGCGTACAGATACGCAGTATTTT. It yields the protein CASSSGGVRTDTQYF.

This clonotype was counted many times. This chain uses TRBV28 with TRBJ2-1, with TRBD2 identical over 8 bases. J lost 7 bases, V lost 5 bases, and 7 bases had no gene match. Germline CDR1 and CDR2: MDHEN and SYDVKM. The CDR3 consists of 14 residues. CDR3: CASSTGGARNEQFF. The CDR3 DNA is TGTGCCAGCAGTACCGGGGGGGCTAGGAATGAGCAGTTCTTC.

At least ten counts were recorded for this clonotype. This rearrangement joins TRBV20-1 to TRBJ1-5; the match to TRBD1 covers 9 bases. The CDR3 has 14 amino acids. CDR1 is DFQATT, CDR2 SNEGSKA, per germline (reference sequence). The V gene end was trimmed by 4 bases and the J gene end by 2 bases; junction bases not matched to a gene: 3. CDR3 bases: TGCAGTGCTACTGACAGGGGGGGCAATCAGCCCCAGCATTTT. Translating gives CSATDRGGNQPQHF.

There are many counts of this clonotype. The genes are TRBV6-1 and TRBJ1-1, with D possibly TRBD1 on 5 matching bases. CDR1 and CDR2 (germline): MNHNS, SASEGT. V was clipped by 5 bases and J by 1 base, with 11 bases between them. The CDR3 extends over 14 amino acids. DNA of the CDR3: TGTGCCAGCAGTTGGCAGGGCCAGAACACTGAAGCTTTCTTT. It codes for CASSWQGQNTEAFF.

In its sample, this clonotype was seen many times. The chain joins TRBV2 to TRBJ1-2; D not certain. CDR3 size: 13 residues. V was pared by 4 bases and J by 7 bases, with 13 bases between. Germline V gene lookup returns CDR1 SNHLY and CDR2 FYNNEI. The CDR3 DNA sequence: TGTGCCAGCAGTGGCTCCAGTGAGAGTGGCTACACCTTC. Translation: CASSGSSESGYTF.

Comment on this clonotype: This could be a read error, since a much larger clone is one nucleotide away. The chain couples TRBV3-1 to TRBJ2-2; D is perhaps TRBD2 (6 bases). CDR1 and CDR2 (germline): LGHDT, YNNKEL (reference sequence). This CDR3 has 14 amino acids. Here the CDR3 DNA reads TGTGCCAGCAGCCCGACCGGGGGAACCGGGGAGCCGTTTTTT. Residues: CASSPTGGTGEPFF.

There are many counts of this clonotype. The chain links TRBV2 to TRBJ2-5; D possibly corresponds to TRBD2 (5 bases). CDR3 length: 12 amino acids. Germline CDR1 SNHLY, CDR2 FYNNEI. With 7 bases removed from V and 5 bases from J, the gap between germline ends came to 11 bases. The CDR3 spells CASTSSRETQYF. DNA of the CDR3: TGTGCCAGCACTAGCTCCCGGGAGACCCAGTACTTC. Combining the CDR3 with reference TRBV2 and TRBJ2-5 gives the whole variable domain EPEVTQTPSHQVTQMGQEVILRCVPISNHLYFYWYRQILGQKVEFLVSFYNNEISEKSEIFDDQFSVERPDGSNFTLKIRSTKLEDSAMYFCASTSSRETQYFGPGTRLLVL.

The chain uses TRBV25-1 and TRBJ2-1; 8 positions agree with TRBD1. The germline gives CDR1 MGHDK, CDR2 SYGVNS. V shed 6 bases and J 9 bases; nucleotides not matched to a gene: 10. CDR3 length: 14 amino acids. The CDR3: CASSAWDRTGEQFF. The CDR3, as DNA: TGTGCCAGCAGCGCGTGGGACAGGACCGGTGAGCAGTTCTTC.

There are many counts of this clonotype. The DNA for the CDR3 is TGTGCCATCGGGGTTAAGGGGGCGAAAGAGACCCAGTACTTC. Its translation is CAIGVKGAKETQYF. This sequence joins TRBV10-3 and TRBJ2-5; 7 nucleotides agree with TRBD1. This CDR3 is built from 14 residues. The V gene end was trimmed by 8 bases and the J gene end by 3 bases; junction bases not matched to a gene: 9. Germline lookup yields CDR1 ENHRY and CDR2 SYGVKD.

This clonotype was seen ten or more times. The chain employs TRBV3-1 and TRBJ2-3; tentatively, D is TRBD1 or TRBD2 (5 bases each). Germline loops: CDR1 LGHDT, CDR2 YNNKEL (reference sequence). Trimming removed 4 bases at V and 2 bases at J, with 10 bases between. The CDR3 loop spans 14 amino acids. CDR3 DNA: TGTGCCAGCAGCCGGGACCACGACACAGATACGCAGTATTTT. Residues: CASSRDHDTDTQYF.

CDR3 loop: CASSLSGGRTPTGELFF. In DNA, the CDR3 is TGTGCCAGCAGCTTAAGTGGGGGTAGGACTCCAACCGGGGAGCTGTTTTTT. The chain uses TRBV7-3 and TRBJ2-2; D may match TRBD1 or TRBD2 (5 bases each). The CDR3 runs 17 residues. V was clipped by 1 base and J by 5 bases, with 17 bases between them. Germline V gives CDR1 SGHTA, CDR2 FQGTGA.

This clonotype was detected ten times or more. The rearrangement joins TRBV12-3 or TRBV12-4 to TRBJ2-5; D perhaps matches TRBD2 (6 bases). This CDR3 is 13 amino acids long. The V and J ends lost 5 bases and 9 bases respectively, with 16 bases between them. The CDR3 DNA is TGTGCCAGCAGTCCGGGGACTGACGGGGCCCAGTACTTC. Translated: CASSPGTDGAQYF.

This clonotype was counted at least ten times. The chain carries TRBV3-1 and TRBJ2-1; 11 bases are a match to TRBD2. Germline V CDR1 and CDR2: LGHDT, YNNKEL (reference sequence). This CDR3 is 13 amino acids long. The ends lost 2 bases at V and 13 bases at J; junction bases unmatched: 4. The CDR3 here is CASSQQLAGEQFF. CDR3 bases: TGTGCCAGCAGCCAACAACTAGCGGGAGAACAGTTCTTC.

At least ten counts were recorded for this clonotype. The chain is built from TRBV30 and TRBJ1-1; 9 bases are a match to TRBD1. Per the germline V gene, CDR1 is GTSNPN and CDR2 is SVGIG (reference sequence). CDR3 length: 14 residues. Trimming at V came to 2 bases and at J to 8 bases, leaving 9 bases not matched to a gene. The CDR3 loop reads CAWSTDRGGSEAFF. The CDR3 DNA is TGTGCCTGGAGTACGGACAGGGGAGGGTCGGAAGCTTTCTTT.